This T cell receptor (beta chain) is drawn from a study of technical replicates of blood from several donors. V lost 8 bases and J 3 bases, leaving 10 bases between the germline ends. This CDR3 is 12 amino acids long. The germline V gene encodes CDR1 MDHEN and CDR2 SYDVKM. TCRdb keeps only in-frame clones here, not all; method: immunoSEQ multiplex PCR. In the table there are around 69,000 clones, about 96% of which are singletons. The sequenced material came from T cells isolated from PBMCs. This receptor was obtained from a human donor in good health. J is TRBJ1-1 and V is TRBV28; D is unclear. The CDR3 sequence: CASVKPYTEAFF. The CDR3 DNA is TGTGCCAGCGTGAAGCCCTACACTGAAGCTTTCTTT. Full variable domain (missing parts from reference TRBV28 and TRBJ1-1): DVKVTQSSRYLVKRTGEKVFLECVQDMDHENMFWYRQDPGLGLRLIYFSYDVKMKEKGDIPEGYSVSREKKERFSLILESASTNQTSMYLCASVKPYTEAFFGQGTRLTVV.